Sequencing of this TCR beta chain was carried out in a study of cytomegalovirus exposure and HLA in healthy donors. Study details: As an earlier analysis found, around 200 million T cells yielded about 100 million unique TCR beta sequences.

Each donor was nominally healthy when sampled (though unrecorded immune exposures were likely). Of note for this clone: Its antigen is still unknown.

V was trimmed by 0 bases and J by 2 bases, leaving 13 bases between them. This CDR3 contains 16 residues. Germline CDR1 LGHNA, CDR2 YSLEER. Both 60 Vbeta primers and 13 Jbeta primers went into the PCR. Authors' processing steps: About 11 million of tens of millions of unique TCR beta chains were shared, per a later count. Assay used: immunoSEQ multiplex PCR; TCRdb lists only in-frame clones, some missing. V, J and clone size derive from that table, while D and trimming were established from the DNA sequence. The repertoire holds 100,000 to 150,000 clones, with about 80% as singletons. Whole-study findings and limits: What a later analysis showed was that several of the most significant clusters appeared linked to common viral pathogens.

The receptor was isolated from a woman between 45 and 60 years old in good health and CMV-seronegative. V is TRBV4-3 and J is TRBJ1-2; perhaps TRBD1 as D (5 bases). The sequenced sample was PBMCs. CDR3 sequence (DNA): TGCGCCAGCAGCCAAGAGGGGCAGACTAGAAACTATGGCTACACCTTC. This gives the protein CASSQEGQTRNYGYTF.